Listed here are 15 T cell receptor beta chains from one sample, sequenced in a study of blood T cell repertoires in COVID-19. Using immunoSEQ multiplex PCR, the repertoire was profiled, and TCRdb retains in-frame clones only, with some absent. Found here are approximately 180,000 clones, approximately 84% of them singletons; the top ten hold about 1.2%. Sequenced: PBMCs or T cells enriched from blood (not recorded which). These receptor sequences come from a human donor with acute COVID-19. The donor label of this sample is uncertain.

This rearrangement joins TRBV2 to TRBJ1-4; no reliable D call. The CDR3 spans 13 residues. The germline gives CDR1 SNHLY, CDR2 FYNNEI. Trimming left V 1 base short and J 13 bases short, with 13 bases between. CDR3 sequence reads: CASSEGLGGTLFF. Written as DNA, the CDR3 is TGTGCCAGCAGTGAAGGACTCGGCGGTACACTGTTTTTT.

V and J are TRBV12-3 or TRBV12-4 and TRBJ2-7, with D unresolved. Trimming shortened V by 5 bases and J by 3 bases, and 8 bases separated the two germline ends. The CDR3 runs to 12 residues. CDR3 sequence (DNA): TGTGCCAGCAGTGACAATTTCTACGAGCAGTACTTC. It is translated as CASSDNFYEQYF.

The chain couples TRBV7-2 to TRBJ2-7; 7 bases map to TRBD1. V shed 4 bases, J shed 1 base, and the junction held 1 base outside the gene matches. CDR1 SGHTA and CDR2 FQGNSA come from the germline V gene. The CDR3 has 13 residues. Written as DNA, the CDR3 is TGTGCCAGCAGCTCGGACAGGTCCTACGAGCAGTACTTC. Encoded protein: CASSSDRSYEQYF.

This sequence joins TRBV4-2 and TRBJ2-5; possibly TRBD2 for D (5 bases). The CDR3 loop spans 15 amino acids. V lost 0 bases, J lost 5 bases, and 13 bases lay in between. Germline CDR1 is LGHNA and CDR2 is YNFKEQ. The CDR3 sequence is CASSQDSGIAETQYF. The CDR3 DNA reads as TGTGCCAGCAGCCAAGATTCCGGGATCGCGGAGACCCAGTACTTC.

The chain carries TRBV4-2 and TRBJ2-7; 8 nucleotides line up with TRBD2. Germline CDR1 reads LGHNA; CDR2 reads YNFKEQ. The J segment lost 3 bases and the V segment lost 0 bases, leaving 4 bases of the junction unmatched. CDR3 length equals 15 residues. Here the CDR3 reads CASSQEAGGSYEQYF. The CDR3 DNA follows: TGTGCCAGCAGCCAAGAGGCGGGGGGCAGCTACGAGCAGTACTTC.

The chain's CDR3 is CASSPVQAYGYTF. CDR3 DNA: TGTGCCAGCAGCCCCGTACAGGCCTATGGCTACACCTTC. This chain links TRBV7-8 with TRBJ1-2; D may be TRBD1 (5 bases). Germline assignment: CDR1 SGHVS and CDR2 FQNEAQ. V was clipped by 5 bases and J by 4 bases, with 11 bases between them. The CDR3 is made up of 13 amino acids.

The rearrangement joins TRBV2 to TRBJ2-7, with a possible D match to TRBD1 (6 bases). CDR1 SNHLY and CDR2 FYNNEI come from the germline V gene. This CDR3 has 13 amino acids. Trimming took 10 bases from V and 4 from J, leaving 17 bases between them. The CDR3 protein is CAILEDSLYEQYF. In DNA, the CDR3 is TGTGCCATTCTCGAGGACAGTTTATACGAGCAGTACTTC.

The chain employs TRBV4-2 and TRBJ1-2, with D maybe TRBD1 (5 bases). Germline-derived CDR1 and CDR2 are LGHNA and YNFKEQ. CDR3 length: 16 residues. Trimming took off 8 bases at V and 4 bases at J, with 23 bases between the two ends. The CDR3 region is CASSTGTLSEFYGYTF. Here the CDR3 DNA reads TGTGCCAGCTCCACCGGGACTTTAAGTGAATTCTATGGCTACACCTTC.

The rearrangement uses TRBV29-1 and TRBJ2-1; 8 bases align to TRBD2. Trimming at V came to 5 bases and at J to 3 bases, leaving 6 bases not matched to a gene. Germline loops: CDR1 SQVTM, CDR2 ANQGSEA. The CDR3 extends over 14 amino acids. The CDR3: CSVSTSGRYNEQFF. In nucleotides, the CDR3 is TGCAGCGTTTCTACTAGCGGTCGCTACAATGAGCAGTTCTTC.

The DNA for the CDR3 is TGCAGTGCCCAAAACTTGGAGACCCAGTACTTC. As protein: CSAQNLETQYF. This sequence joins TRBV20-1 and TRBJ2-5; D remains ambiguous. Trimming removed 6 bases from V and 5 bases from J, with 10 bases in between. Germline V gene sequence: CDR1 DFQATT, CDR2 SNEGSKA (reference sequence). This CDR3 has 11 residues.

This chain connects TRBV19 to TRBJ1-6; possibly TRBD1 for D (5 bases). Germline V lookup: CDR1 LNHDA, CDR2 SQIVND (reference sequence). V dropped 6 bases and J dropped 10 bases, with 13 bases sitting between them. The CDR3 totals 13 residues. The CDR3 region is CASRSGRDSPLHF. The CDR3 DNA reads as TGTGCCAGTAGATCAGGGCGCGACTCACCCCTCCACTTT. The whole variable domain, remainder taken from reference TRBV19 and TRBJ1-6, is DGGITQSPKYLFRKEGQNVTLSCEQNLNHDAMYWYRQDPGQGLRLIYYSQIVNDFQKGDIAEGYSVSREKKESFPLTVTSAQKNPTAFYLCASRSGRDSPLHFGNGTRLTVT.

The V gene is TRBV4-1, the J gene TRBJ1-1, with no clear D. The CDR3 spans 15 residues. With 5 bases removed from V and 0 bases from J, the gap between germline ends came to 13 bases. CDR1 and CDR2 (germline): MGHRA, YSYEKL. The chain's CDR3 is CASSYYYEVNTEAFF. For the CDR3, the DNA is TGCGCCAGCAGCTACTATTACGAGGTGAACACTGAAGCTTTCTTT.

V and J are TRBV5-1 and TRBJ1-1; 9 nucleotides match TRBD1. The CDR3 has 14 residues. The J segment lost 6 bases and the V segment lost 3 bases, leaving 6 bases of the junction unmatched. Germline V lookup: CDR1 SGHRS, CDR2 YFSETQ. DNA of the CDR3: TGCGCCAGCAGCTCCGGGACAGGGACCCCTGAAGCTTTCTTT. Translation gives CASSSGTGTPEAFF. The full variable domain, with the rest looked up from reference TRBV5-1 and TRBJ1-1, is KAGVTQTPRYLIKTRGQQVTLSCSPISGHRSVSWYQQTPGQGLQFLFEYFSETQRNKGNFPGRFSGRQFSNSRSEMNVSTLELGDSALYLCASSSGTGTPEAFFGQGTRLTVV.

The J gene is TRBJ1-2, the V gene TRBV11-2, with D perhaps matching TRBD1 (5 bases). CDR1 and CDR2 from the germline V gene are SGHAT and FQNNGV. The CDR3 contains 13 residues. V gave up 5 bases and J gave up 6 bases, with 13 bases separating them. The CDR3, as DNA: TGTGCCAGCAGCCAGGCGGCAGGGAATGGCTACACCTTC. It specifies CASSQAAGNGYTF.

The rearrangement links TRBV7-8 to TRBJ2-5, with TRBD1 as a possible D gene (6 bases). The CDR3 is made up of 17 amino acids. Germline lookup yields CDR1 SGHVS and CDR2 FQNEAQ. V was cut by 3 bases and J by 4 bases, with 21 bases left in between. The CDR3 here is CASSFKAPAEGVETQYF. In DNA, the CDR3 is TGTGCCAGCAGCTTCAAAGCCCCAGCCGAGGGGGTAGAGACCCAGTACTTC.